This note documents a single TCR beta chain sequence. This CDR3 comprises 16 residues. V lost 2 bases, J lost 1 base, and 13 bases lay in between. Germline CDR1 MGHRA, CDR2 YSYEKL. The method was immunoSEQ multiplex PCR; TCRdb's version includes in-frame clones alone and lacks a portion of them. The sample contains roughly 400,000 clones, less than 95% of which appear only once. Enrollees, about 18 to 95 years old, lived in 24 US areas. This sample was taken from a study of blood T cell repertoires in COVID-19. Overall study context: From T cells, B-cell-depleted T cells, or PBMCs came the material, which was cDNA or gDNA.

The sequencing sample was made of PBMCs or T cells enriched from blood (not recorded which). The TCR was taken from a man between 18 and 29 years old who had recovered from COVID-19. The chain uses TRBV4-1 and TRBJ2-3; D is undetermined. CDR3 sequence (DNA): TGCGCCAGCAGCCAATCTTTGAACTTCGGCACAGATACGCAGTATTTT. This translates into CASSQSLNFGTDTQYF.